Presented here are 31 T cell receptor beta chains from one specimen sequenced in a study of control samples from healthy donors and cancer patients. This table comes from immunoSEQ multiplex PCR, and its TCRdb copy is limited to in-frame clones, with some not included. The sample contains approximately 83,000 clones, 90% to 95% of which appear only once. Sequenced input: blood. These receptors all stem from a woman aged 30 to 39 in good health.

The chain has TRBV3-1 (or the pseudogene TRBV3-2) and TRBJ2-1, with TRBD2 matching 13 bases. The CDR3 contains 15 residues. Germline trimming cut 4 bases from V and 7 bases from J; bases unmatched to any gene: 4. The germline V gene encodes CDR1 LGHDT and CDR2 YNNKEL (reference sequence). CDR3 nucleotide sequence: TGTGCCAGCAGCCGGACTAGCGGGAGTCCGAATGAGCAGTTCTTC. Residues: CASSRTSGSPNEQFF.

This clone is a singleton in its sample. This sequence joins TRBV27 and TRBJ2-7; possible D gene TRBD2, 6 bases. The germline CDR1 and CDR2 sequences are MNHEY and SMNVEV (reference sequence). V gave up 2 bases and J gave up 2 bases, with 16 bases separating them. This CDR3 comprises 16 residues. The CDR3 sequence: CASSLARDSPTYEQYF. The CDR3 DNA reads TGTGCCAGCAGTTTAGCCCGGGACTCTCCCACCTACGAGCAGTACTTC.

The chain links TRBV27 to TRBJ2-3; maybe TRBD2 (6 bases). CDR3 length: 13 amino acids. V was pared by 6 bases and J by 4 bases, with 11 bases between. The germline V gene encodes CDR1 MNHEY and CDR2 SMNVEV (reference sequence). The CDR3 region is CASRRGGADTQYF. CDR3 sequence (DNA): TGTGCCAGCAGACGGGGAGGCGCAGATACGCAGTATTTT.

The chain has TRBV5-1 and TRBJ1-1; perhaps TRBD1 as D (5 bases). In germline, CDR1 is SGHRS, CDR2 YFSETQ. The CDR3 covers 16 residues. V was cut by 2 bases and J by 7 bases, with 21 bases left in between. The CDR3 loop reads CASSFVRPEGTYEAFF. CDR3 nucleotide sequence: TGCGCCAGCAGCTTCGTCAGGCCGGAAGGGACCTATGAAGCTTTCTTT.

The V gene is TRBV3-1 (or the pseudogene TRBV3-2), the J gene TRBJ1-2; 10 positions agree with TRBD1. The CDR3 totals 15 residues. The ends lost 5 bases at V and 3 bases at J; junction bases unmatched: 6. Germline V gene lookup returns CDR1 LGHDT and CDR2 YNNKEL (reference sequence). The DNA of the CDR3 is TGTGCCAGCAGCTACAGGGACAGGGGTTACTATGGCTACACCTTC. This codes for CASSYRDRGYYGYTF.

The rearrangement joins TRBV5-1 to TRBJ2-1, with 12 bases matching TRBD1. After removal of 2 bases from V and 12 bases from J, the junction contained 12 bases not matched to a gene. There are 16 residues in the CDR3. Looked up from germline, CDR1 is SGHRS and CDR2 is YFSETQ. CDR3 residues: CASSFFRGQGAQRQFF. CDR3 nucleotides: TGCGCCAGCAGCTTCTTTAGGGGACAGGGGGCACAAAGGCAGTTCTTC.

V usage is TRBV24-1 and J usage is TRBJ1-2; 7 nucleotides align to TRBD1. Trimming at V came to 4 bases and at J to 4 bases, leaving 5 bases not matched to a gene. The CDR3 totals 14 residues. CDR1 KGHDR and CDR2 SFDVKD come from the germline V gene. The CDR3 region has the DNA TGTGCCACCAGTGACCCCGGACAGGTCTATGGCTACACCTTC. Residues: CATSDPGQVYGYTF.

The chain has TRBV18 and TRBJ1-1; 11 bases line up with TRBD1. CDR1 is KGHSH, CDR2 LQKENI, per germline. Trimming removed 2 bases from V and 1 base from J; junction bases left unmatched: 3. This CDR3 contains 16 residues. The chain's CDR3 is CASSPGTGGRNTEAFF. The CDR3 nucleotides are TGTGCCAGCTCACCAGGGACAGGGGGAAGGAACACTGAAGCTTTCTTT.

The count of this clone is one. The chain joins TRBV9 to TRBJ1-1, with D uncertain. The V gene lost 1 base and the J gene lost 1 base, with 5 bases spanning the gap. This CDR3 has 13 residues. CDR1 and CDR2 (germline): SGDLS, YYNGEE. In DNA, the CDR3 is TGTGCCAGCAGCGTACTCGGGAACACTGAAGCTTTCTTT. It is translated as CASSVLGNTEAFF.

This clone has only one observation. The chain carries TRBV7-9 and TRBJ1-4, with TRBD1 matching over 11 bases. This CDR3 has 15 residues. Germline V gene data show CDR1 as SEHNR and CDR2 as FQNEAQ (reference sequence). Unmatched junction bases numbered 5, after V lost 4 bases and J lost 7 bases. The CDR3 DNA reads TGTGCCAGCAGCTCAACCGGGACAGGGGGTGAAAAACTGTTTTTT. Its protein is CASSSTGTGGEKLFF.

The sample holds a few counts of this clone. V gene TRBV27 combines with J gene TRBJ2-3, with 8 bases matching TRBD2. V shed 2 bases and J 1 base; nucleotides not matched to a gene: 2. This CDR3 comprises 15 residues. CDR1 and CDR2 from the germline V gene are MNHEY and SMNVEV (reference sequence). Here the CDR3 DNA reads TGTGCCAGCAGTTTAGAACTAGCGGGCACAGATACGCAGTATTTT. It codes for CASSLELAGTDTQYF.

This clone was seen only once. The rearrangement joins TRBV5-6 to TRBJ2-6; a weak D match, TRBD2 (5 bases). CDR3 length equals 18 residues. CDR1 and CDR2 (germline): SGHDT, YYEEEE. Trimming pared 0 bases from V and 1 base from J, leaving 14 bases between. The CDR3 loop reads CASSLDGWTPSGANVLTF. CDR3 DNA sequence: TGTGCCAGCAGCTTGGACGGATGGACTCCTTCTGGGGCCAACGTCCTGACTTTC.

The CDR3 here is CASSSTTGSDTQYF. CDR3 sequence (DNA): TGTGCCAGCAGCTCGACAACAGGGTCAGATACGCAGTATTTT. The chain couples TRBV7-3 to TRBJ2-3; a weak D match, TRBD1 (6 bases). This CDR3 spans 14 amino acids. Germline V gene lookup returns CDR1 SGHTA and CDR2 FQGTGA. V was pared by 4 bases and J by 4 bases, with 12 bases between.

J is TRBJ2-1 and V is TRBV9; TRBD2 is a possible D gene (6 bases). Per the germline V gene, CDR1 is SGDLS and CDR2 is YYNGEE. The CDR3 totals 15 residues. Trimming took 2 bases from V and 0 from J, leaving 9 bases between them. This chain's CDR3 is CASSVYGSSYNEQFF. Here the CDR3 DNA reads TGTGCCAGCAGCGTTTACGGGAGCTCCTACAATGAGCAGTTCTTC.

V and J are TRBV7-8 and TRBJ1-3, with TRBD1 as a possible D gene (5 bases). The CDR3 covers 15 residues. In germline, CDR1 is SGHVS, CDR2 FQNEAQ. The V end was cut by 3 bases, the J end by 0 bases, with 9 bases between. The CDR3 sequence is CASSFRGHSGNTIYF. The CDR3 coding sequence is TGTGCCAGCAGCTTCCGGGGCCACTCTGGAAACACCATATATTTT.

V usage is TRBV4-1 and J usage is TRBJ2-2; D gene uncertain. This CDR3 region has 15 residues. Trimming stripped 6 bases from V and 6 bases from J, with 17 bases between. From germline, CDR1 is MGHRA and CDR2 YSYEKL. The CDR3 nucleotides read TGCGCCAGCAGGGACCCCTTAAGGCTTGCCGGGGAGCTGTTTTTT. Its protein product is CASRDPLRLAGELFF.

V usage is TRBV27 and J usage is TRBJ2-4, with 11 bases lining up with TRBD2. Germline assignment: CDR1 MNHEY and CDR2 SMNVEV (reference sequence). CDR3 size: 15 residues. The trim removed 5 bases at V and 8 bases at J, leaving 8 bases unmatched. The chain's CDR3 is CASSGPSGRRDIQYF. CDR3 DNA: TGTGCCAGCAGTGGTCCTAGCGGGAGGAGGGACATTCAGTACTTC.

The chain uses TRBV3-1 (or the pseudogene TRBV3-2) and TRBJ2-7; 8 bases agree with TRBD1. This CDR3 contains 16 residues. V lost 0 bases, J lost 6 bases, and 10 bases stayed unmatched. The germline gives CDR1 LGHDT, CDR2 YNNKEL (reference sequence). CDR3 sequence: CASSQEGRTGNPEQYF. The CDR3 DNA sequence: TGTGCCAGCAGCCAAGAGGGCCGGACAGGGAATCCCGAGCAGTACTTC.

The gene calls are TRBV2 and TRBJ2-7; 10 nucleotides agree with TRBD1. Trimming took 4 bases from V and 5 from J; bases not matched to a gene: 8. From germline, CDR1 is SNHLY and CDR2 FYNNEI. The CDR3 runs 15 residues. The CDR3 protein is CASSGPGQGSNEQYF. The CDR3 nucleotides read TGTGCCAGCAGTGGGCCGGGACAGGGGTCCAACGAGCAGTACTTC.

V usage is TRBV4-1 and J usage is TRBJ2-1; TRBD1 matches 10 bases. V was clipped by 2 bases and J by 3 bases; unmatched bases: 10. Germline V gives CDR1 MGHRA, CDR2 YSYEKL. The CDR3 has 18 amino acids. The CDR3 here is CASSQIFPGQGNYNEQFF. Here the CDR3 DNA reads TGCGCCAGCAGCCAAATCTTCCCGGGACAGGGGAACTACAATGAGCAGTTCTTC.

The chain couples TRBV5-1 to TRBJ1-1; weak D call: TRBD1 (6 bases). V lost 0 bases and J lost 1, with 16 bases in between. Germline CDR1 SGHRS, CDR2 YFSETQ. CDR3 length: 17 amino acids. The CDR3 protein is CASSLAGGGGENTEAFF. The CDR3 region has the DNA TGCGCCAGCAGCTTGGCCGGAGGGGGTGGGGAGAACACTGAAGCTTTCTTT.

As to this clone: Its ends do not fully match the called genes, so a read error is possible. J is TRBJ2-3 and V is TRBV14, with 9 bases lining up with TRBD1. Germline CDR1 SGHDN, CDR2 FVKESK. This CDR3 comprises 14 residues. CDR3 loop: CASSQGQGTDTQYF. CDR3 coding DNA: TGTGCCAGCAGCCAGGGACAGGGCACTGATACGCAGTATTTT.

The CDR3 loop reads CASSYEASNTEAFF. CDR3 in DNA: TGTGCCAGCAGTTACGAGGCCTCGAACACTGAAGCTTTCTTT. The gene calls are TRBV6-2 or TRBV6-3 and TRBJ1-1; D remains unclear. The germline V gene encodes CDR1 MNHEY and CDR2 SVGEGT. V was trimmed by 2 bases and J by 1 base, leaving 8 bases between them. The CDR3 spans 14 residues.

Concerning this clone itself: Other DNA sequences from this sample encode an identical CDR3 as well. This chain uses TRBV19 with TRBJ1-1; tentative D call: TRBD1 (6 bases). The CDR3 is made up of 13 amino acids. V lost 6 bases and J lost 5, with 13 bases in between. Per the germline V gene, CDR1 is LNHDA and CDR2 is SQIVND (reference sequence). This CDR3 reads CASRVGGGTEAFF. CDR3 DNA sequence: TGTGCCAGTAGGGTAGGGGGAGGTACTGAAGCTTTCTTT.

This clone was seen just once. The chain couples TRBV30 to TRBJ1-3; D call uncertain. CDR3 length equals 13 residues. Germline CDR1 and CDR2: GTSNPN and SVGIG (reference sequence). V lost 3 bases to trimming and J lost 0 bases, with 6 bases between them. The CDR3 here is CAWSTSSGNTIYF. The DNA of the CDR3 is TGTGCCTGGAGCACAAGCTCTGGAAACACCATATATTTT.

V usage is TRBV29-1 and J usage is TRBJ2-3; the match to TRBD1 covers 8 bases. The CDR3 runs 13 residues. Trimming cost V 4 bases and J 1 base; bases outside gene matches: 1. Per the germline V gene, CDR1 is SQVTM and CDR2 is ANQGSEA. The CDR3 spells CSVGRGRTDTQYF. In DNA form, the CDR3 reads TGCAGCGTTGGCAGGGGGCGCACAGATACGCAGTATTTT.

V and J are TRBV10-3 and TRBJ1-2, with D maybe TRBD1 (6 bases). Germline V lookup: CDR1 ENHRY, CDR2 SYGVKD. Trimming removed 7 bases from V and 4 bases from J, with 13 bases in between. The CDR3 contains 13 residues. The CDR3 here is CAITTGTFYGYTF. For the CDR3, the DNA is TGTGCCATCACCACCGGGACATTCTATGGCTACACCTTC.

The CDR3 sequence: CASSQTGWNEKLFF. The CDR3 nucleotides read TGTGCCAGCTCACAGACAGGTTGGAATGAAAAACTGTTTTTT. V and J are TRBV18 and TRBJ1-4, with D possibly TRBD1 on 6 matching bases. V was cut by 4 bases and J by 5 bases, with 11 bases left in between. This CDR3 has 14 amino acids. Looked up from germline, CDR1 is KGHSH and CDR2 is LQKENI. Drawing the rest from reference TRBV18 and TRBJ1-4, the complete variable domain is NAGVMQNPRHLVRRRGQEARLRCSPMKGHSHVYWYRQLPEEGLKFMVYLQKENIIDESGMPKERFSAEFPKEGPSILRIQQVVRGDSAAYFCASSQTGWNEKLFFGSGTQLSVL.

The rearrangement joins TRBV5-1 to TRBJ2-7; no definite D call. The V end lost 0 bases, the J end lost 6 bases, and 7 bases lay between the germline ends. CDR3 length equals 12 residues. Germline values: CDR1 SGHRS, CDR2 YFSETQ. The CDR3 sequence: CASSLAPSEQYF. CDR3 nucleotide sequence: TGCGCCAGCAGCTTGGCCCCAAGCGAGCAGTACTTC.

The CDR3 protein is CASSLVSTTEAFF. The CDR3 DNA reads as TGTGCCAGCAGTTTGGTTTCGACCACTGAAGCTTTCTTT. V usage is TRBV27 and J usage is TRBJ1-1; D call uncertain. V dropped 3 bases and J dropped 4 bases, with 9 bases sitting between them. The CDR3 extends over 13 amino acids. Germline loops: CDR1 MNHEY, CDR2 SMNVEV (reference sequence).

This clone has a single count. As DNA, the CDR3 is TGTGCCTGGAGTGTCCTTAGCGGGGTGTTGAGGGAGCAGTACTTC. It codes for CAWSVLSGVLREQYF. The rearrangement uses TRBV30 and TRBJ2-7; 8 nucleotides align to TRBD2. V was clipped by 0 bases and J by 7 bases; unmatched bases: 11. This CDR3 comprises 15 residues. In germline, CDR1 is GTSNPN, CDR2 SVGIG (reference sequence).